The 16 T cell receptor beta chains in this list originate from one sample, sequenced in a study of blood T cells in healthy people across ages. The second PCR ran roughly 7 to 11 cycles with a sample-barcoded 5' primer and J-beta primers. TCRdb fed the 5' RACE reads into MiXCR, producing one record per CDR3 protein. The repertoire holds 850,000 to 1,300,000 distinct CDR3 sequences, with 35% to 50% as singletons. Sequencing was performed on blood. The receptor set was obtained from a woman aged 55-69 years in good health.

This clonotype was detected once. This chain connects TRBV20-1 to TRBJ1-1, with TRBD1 matching 10 bases. Trimming at V came to 6 bases and at J to 4 bases, leaving 8 bases not matched to a gene. This CDR3 region has 14 residues. CDR1 is DFQATT, CDR2 SNEGSKA, per germline (reference sequence). The CDR3 DNA sequence: TGCAGTGCGTTTGGACAGGGGGTAATCACTGAAGCTTTCTTT. Translated: CSAFGQGVITEAFF.

This clonotype has just a few counts. The rearrangement uses TRBV12-3 or TRBV12-4 and TRBJ2-7; 10 bases line up with TRBD2. The CDR3 is 13 amino acids. V lost 3 bases and J lost 6; bases outside the gene matches: 2. The DNA of the CDR3 is TGTGCCAGCAGTTTGATAGCGGGAGGCGAGCAGTACTTC. Protein product: CASSLIAGGEQYF.

The J gene is TRBJ2-5, the V gene TRBV12-3 or TRBV12-4, with D tentatively TRBD2 (5 bases). The CDR3 runs to 13 residues. Trimming shortened V by 4 bases and J by 11 bases, and 17 bases separated the two germline ends. In DNA form, the CDR3 reads TGTGCCAGCAGTTGGCTAGCTTACAATGAGCAGTACTTC. It is translated as CASSWLAYNEQYF.

The DNA for the CDR3 is TGTGCCAGCAGTTTACCGACAGGAGGACAGCCCCAGCATTTT. Its protein product is CASSLPTGGQPQHF. This chain joins TRBV28 and TRBJ1-5; D possibly corresponds to TRBD1 (6 bases). CDR1 is MDHEN and CDR2 is SYDVKM in the germline V gene. V lost 2 bases and J 7 bases, leaving 12 bases between the germline ends. This CDR3 has 14 amino acids.

This clonotype was detected a few times. This chain uses TRBV6-5 with TRBJ2-1, with 10 bases identical to TRBD1. The germline CDR1 and CDR2 sequences are MNHEY and SVGAGI. The CDR3 totals 16 residues. Trimming removed 1 base from V and 4 bases from J; junction bases left unmatched: 4. The CDR3 here is CASSYLTGGGYNEQFF. For the CDR3, the DNA is TGTGCCAGCAGTTACTTGACAGGGGGCGGATACAATGAGCAGTTCTTC.

This clonotype was seen only a few times. The V and J genes are TRBV3-1 and TRBJ2-5, with D possibly TRBD2 on 6 matching bases. The J call may be mistaken, given a closer DNA end match to TRBJ2-7. CDR1 LGHDT and CDR2 YNNKEL come from the germline V gene (reference sequence). This CDR3 contains 13 residues. CDR3: CASSLGTPSEQYF. In DNA form, the CDR3 reads TGTGCCAGCAGCCTCGGGACTCCCTCCGAGCAGTACTTC.

This clonotype was observed many times. The chain has TRBV12-3 or TRBV12-4 and TRBJ2-3, with TRBD2 as a possible D gene (6 bases). Trimming took 8 bases from V and 6 from J, leaving 15 bases between them. The CDR3 length is 13 residues. The CDR3 nucleotides read TGTGCCAGCGGGGGGAGCCCCGTGGATACGCAGTATTTT. It specifies CASGGSPVDTQYF.

The chain joins TRBV27 to TRBJ2-7; D tentatively reads TRBD1 or TRBD2 (5 bases each). V was trimmed by 5 bases and J by 3 bases, leaving 17 bases between them. The CDR3 length is 15 residues. Germline CDR1 is MNHEY and CDR2 is SMNVEV (reference sequence). The CDR3 protein is CASSPTRDAYYEQYF. In DNA, the CDR3 is TGTGCCAGCAGTCCGACCCGGGACGCGTACTACGAGCAGTACTTC.

The J gene is TRBJ2-1, the V gene TRBV20-1, with 7 bases lining up with TRBD2. V trimming: 5 bases; J trimming: 6 bases; junction bases outside the gene matches: 10. The CDR3 sequence is 14 residues long. Germline V lookup: CDR1 DFQATT, CDR2 SNEGSKA (reference sequence). The CDR3 is CSASTSLIVNEQFF. CDR3 nucleotides: TGCAGTGCTTCGACTAGCTTAATCGTCAATGAGCAGTTCTTC.

The J gene is TRBJ1-2, the V gene TRBV20-1; D gene ambiguous. This CDR3 is 15 amino acids long. V dropped 0 bases and J dropped 1 base, with 12 bases sitting between them. Germline V gene lookup returns CDR1 DFQATT and CDR2 SNEGSKA (reference sequence). CDR3 nucleotide sequence: TGCAGTGCTAGAGAACGAGGGAGAGTTAACTATGGCTACACCTTC. It is translated as CSARERGRVNYGYTF.

DNA for the CDR3: TGTGCCAGCAGCCAACTCCCTAGTGAGGGAGACATTCAGTACTTC. This sequence encodes CASSQLPSEGDIQYF. This sequence joins TRBV3-1 and TRBJ2-4; D is perhaps TRBD2 (5 bases). CDR1 LGHDT and CDR2 YNNKEL come from the germline V gene (reference sequence). Trimming pared 2 bases from V and 8 bases from J, leaving 16 bases between. There are 15 residues in the CDR3.

This chain connects TRBV12-3 or TRBV12-4 to TRBJ2-5; D is ambiguous. The CDR3 is 17 amino acids. V dropped 5 bases and J dropped 4 bases, with 23 bases sitting between them. The DNA of the CDR3 is TGTGCCAGCAGTATCTACTCTGGACCGCCGGTTGGAGAGACCCAGTACTTC. Its protein is CASSIYSGPPVGETQYF.

The gene calls are TRBV20-1 and TRBJ2-3; TRBD2 agrees at 10 bases. Germline CDR1 is DFQATT and CDR2 is SNEGSKA (reference sequence). V was pared by 2 bases and J by 4 bases, with 15 bases of the junction left unmatched. The CDR3 runs 18 residues. CDR3 coding DNA: TGCAGTGCTAGACCAGACGACCCTAGCGGGAGATTTGCAGATACGCAGTATTTT. Protein sequence: CSARPDDPSGRFADTQYF.

This clonotype was detected only once. The genes are TRBV25-1 and TRBJ1-1; perhaps TRBD1 as D (6 bases). Germline V gene lookup returns CDR1 MGHDK and CDR2 SYGVNS. Trimming took off 3 bases at V and 12 bases at J, with 20 bases between the two ends. This CDR3 is built from 14 residues. CDR3 nucleotides: TGTGCCAGCAGTGAGGGAGTACGGACAGATGGAACTTTCTTT. This sequence encodes CASSEGVRTDGTFF.

The chain is built from TRBV20-1 and TRBJ1-2, with 9 bases aligning to TRBD1. CDR3 length: 14 amino acids. Germline V gene sequence: CDR1 DFQATT, CDR2 SNEGSKA (reference sequence). Germline trimming cut 5 bases from V and 3 bases from J; bases unmatched to any gene: 7. Here the CDR3 reads CSASHRGRDYGYTF. The CDR3 DNA is TGCAGTGCTTCCCACAGGGGGCGGGACTATGGCTACACCTTC.

There are a few counts of this clonotype. This chain uses TRBV12-3 or TRBV12-4 with TRBJ2-1; D is unclear. The ends were cut back, 6 bases at V and 13 bases at J, with 25 bases in the middle. This CDR3 region has 15 residues. In DNA, the CDR3 is TGTGCCAGCAGCTCCACTGGGCGCGGTCAAGAGACCCAGTTCTTC. The encoded protein is CASSSTGRGQETQFF.